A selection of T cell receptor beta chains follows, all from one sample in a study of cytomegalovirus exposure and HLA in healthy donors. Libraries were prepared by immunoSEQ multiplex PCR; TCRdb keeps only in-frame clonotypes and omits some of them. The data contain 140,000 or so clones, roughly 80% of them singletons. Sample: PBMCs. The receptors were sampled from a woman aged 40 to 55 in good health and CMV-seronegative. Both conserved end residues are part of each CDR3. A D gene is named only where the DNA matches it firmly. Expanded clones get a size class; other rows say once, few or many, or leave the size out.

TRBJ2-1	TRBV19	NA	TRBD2	TGTGCCAGTTCGCGGGGGGCCCGGAGCTCCTACAATGAGCAGTTCTTC	CASSRGARSSYNEQFF
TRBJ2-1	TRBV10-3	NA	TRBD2	TGTGCCATCAGTCGGTCCCCAACTAGCGGGGGGATGATAAGCTCCTACAATGAGCAGTTCTTC	CAISRSPTSGGMISSYNEQFF
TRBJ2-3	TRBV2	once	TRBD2	TGTGCCAGCAGTGACCTAGCGGGGGGGCAAGATACGCAGTATTTT	CASSDLAGGQDTQYF
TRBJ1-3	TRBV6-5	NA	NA	TGTGCCAGCTCCGAGAGCTACTCTGGAAACACCATATATTTT	CASSESYSGNTIYF
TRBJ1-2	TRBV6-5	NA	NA	TGTGCCAGCAGTTACTCGAGTCGGTCGGGTGGCTACACCTTC	CASSYSSRSGGYTF
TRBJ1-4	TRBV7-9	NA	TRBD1	TGTGCCAGCAGCTTTGGACAGGGGGAGGAAAAACTGTTTTTT	CASSFGQGEEKLFF
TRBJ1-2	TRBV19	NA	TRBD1	TGTGCCAGTAGTGGGGACAGGGGAGGAGGGTATGGCTACACCTTC	CASSGDRGGGYGYTF
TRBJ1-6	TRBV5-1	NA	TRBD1	TGCGCCAGCAGCAACAGGGGTACTTCACCCCTCCACTTT	CASSNRGTSPLHF
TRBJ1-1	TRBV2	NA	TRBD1	TGTGCCAGCACTCTAGACAGGGTCGGGGACACTGAAGCTTTCTTT	CASTLDRVGDTEAFF
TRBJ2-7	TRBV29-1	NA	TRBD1	TGCAGCGTAGGGACAGGGGATTTCGGACAGCAGTACTTC	CSVGTGDFGQQYF
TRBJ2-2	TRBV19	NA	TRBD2	TGTGCCAGTAGTATAGGGCTAGCGGGGGAGAACACCGGGGAGCTGTTTTTT	CASSIGLAGENTGELFF
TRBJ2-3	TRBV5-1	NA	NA	TGCGCCAGCAGCTTGGCCGGCACAGATACGCAGTATTTT	CASSLAGTDTQYF
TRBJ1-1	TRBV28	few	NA	TGTGCCAGCAGTTTTCAGCTCGGGGGGGGAGCTTTCTTT	CASSFQLGGGAFF
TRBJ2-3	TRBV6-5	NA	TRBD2	TGTGCCAGCAGTTATGGGGCTAGCGGGAGCACAGATACGCAGTATTTT	CASSYGASGSTDTQYF
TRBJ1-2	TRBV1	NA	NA	TGCACCAGCAGCCAGGGGGCATATGGCTACACCTTC	CTSSQGAYGYTF
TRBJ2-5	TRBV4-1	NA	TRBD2	TGCGCCAGCAGCCAAGAGACTAGCGGGTTGGATCCCCGGGAGACCCAGTACTTC	CASSQETSGLDPRETQYF
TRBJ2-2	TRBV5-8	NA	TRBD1	TGTGCCAGCAGCGACGGGACAGGGCGGGCCGGGGAGCTGTTTTTT	CASSDGTGRAGELFF
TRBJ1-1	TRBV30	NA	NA	TGTGCCCTAGGGGCGGGGGGAAACACTGAAGCTTTCTTT	CALGAGGNTEAFF
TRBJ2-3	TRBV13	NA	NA	TGTGCCAGCGCCTACCTATTGAGCACAGATACGCAGTATTTT	CASAYLLSTDTQYF
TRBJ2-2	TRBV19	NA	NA	TGTGCCAGTAGTATCACGAGGAGGGACACCGGGGAGCTGTTTTTT	CASSITRRDTGELFF
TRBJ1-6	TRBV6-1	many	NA	TGTGCCAGCAGTGAAGCGTGGCGGACAGTCAATTCACCCCTCCACTTT	CASSEAWRTVNSPLHF
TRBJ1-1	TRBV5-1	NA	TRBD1	TGCGCCAGCAGCTCTGGACAGGGGAGTATGGACACTGAAGCTTTCTTT	CASSSGQGSMDTEAFF
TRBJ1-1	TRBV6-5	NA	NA	TGTGCCAGCTCCCAGGGGACCGCCCGTACTGAAGCTTTCTTT	CASSQGTARTEAFF
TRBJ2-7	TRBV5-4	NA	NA	TGTGCCAGCAGCCCCGTGGCGGACTTCTCCTACGAGCAGTACTTC	CASSPVADFSYEQYF
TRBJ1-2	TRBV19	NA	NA	TGTGCCTCCTTGACCCGGGAAGGACTAGGCTATGGCTACACCTTC	CASLTREGLGYGYTF
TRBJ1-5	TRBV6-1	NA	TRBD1	TGTGCCAGCAGTGTCGAGACAGGGGGCGTTCAGCCCCAGCATTTT	CASSVETGGVQPQHF
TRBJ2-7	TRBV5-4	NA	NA	TGTGCCAGCAGCTGGGACACGGGCACCTACGAGCAGTACTTC	CASSWDTGTYEQYF
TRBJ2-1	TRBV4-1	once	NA	TGCGCCAGCAGCCAAGATCGCATGAGCACCCGTGAGCAGTTCTTC	CASSQDRMSTREQFF
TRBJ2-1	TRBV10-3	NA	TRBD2	TGTGCCACCCTAGCGGGAGTGAGCAATGAGCAGTTCTTC	CATLAGVSNEQFF
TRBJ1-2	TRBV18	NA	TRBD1	TGTGCCAGCTCACCAAGTAGAGATCCCGGGACAGGTCTTAACTATGGCTACACCTTC	CASSPSRDPGTGLNYGYTF
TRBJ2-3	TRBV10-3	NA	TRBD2	TGTGCCATCAGTCGACTAGCGGGAGACCGTGATACGCAGTATTTT	CAISRLAGDRDTQYF
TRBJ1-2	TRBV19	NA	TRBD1	TGTGCCAGTAGTATGAAGACAGGGGGACCTATGGGCTACACCTTC	CASSMKTGGPMGYTF
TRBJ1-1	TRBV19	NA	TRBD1	TGTGCCAGTAGTAGGGCCTGGAGGACAGGATCCAGGGGGAGTGAAGCTTTCTTT	CASSRAWRTGSRGSEAFF
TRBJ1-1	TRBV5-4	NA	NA	TGTGCCAGCAGCTTGTGGTTGACTGCTGACACTGAAGCTTTCTTT	CASSLWLTADTEAFF
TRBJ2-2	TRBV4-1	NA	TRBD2	TGCGCCAGCAGCCAAGATCCCCCCCCGTCTGAGCGGGGTAACACCGGGGAGCTGTTTTTT	CASSQDPPPSERGNTGELFF
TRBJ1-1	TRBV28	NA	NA	TGTGCCAGCAGTTCGACAGGCCTTTTGAACACTGAAGCTTTCTTT	CASSSTGLLNTEAFF
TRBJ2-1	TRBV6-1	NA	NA	TGTGCCAGCAGTCTTGTCTACAATGAGCAGTTCTTC	CASSLVYNEQFF
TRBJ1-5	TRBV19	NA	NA	TGTGCCAGTAGTATGAAACTCAGGAATCAGCCCCAGCATTTT	CASSMKLRNQPQHF
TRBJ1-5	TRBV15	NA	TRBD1	TGTGCCACCAGCAGAGATCACCTAGGACAGGGTTATCAGCCCCAGCATTTT	CATSRDHLGQGYQPQHF
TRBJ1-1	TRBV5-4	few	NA	TGTGCCAGCAGCTACTACCTGAACACTGAAGCTTTCTTT	CASSYYLNTEAFF
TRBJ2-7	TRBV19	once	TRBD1	TGTGCCAGTTCCGGCGGGACAGGCCAACCCCACGAGCAGTACTTC	CASSGGTGQPHEQYF
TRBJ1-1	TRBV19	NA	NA	TGTGCCAGTAGTATAGCCCCCCGGGAAGTAATTGGCACTGAAGCTTTCTTT	CASSIAPREVIGTEAFF
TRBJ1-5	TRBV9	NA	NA	TGTGCCAGCAGCGTCTCTGGGGCTAGCAATCAGCCCCAGCATTTT	CASSVSGASNQPQHF
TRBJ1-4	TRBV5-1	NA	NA	TGCGCCAGCAGCTTTTCAGGACAATACGGAGAAAAACTGTTTTTT	CASSFSGQYGEKLFF
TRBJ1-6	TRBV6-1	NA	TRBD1	TGTGCCAGCGGGACAGGGGGCTCACCCCTCCACTTT	CASGTGGSPLHF